Described below is a single T cell receptor beta chain sequence and its context. In TCRdb, the 5' RACE reads were re-called with MiXCR into one record per CDR3 protein. Altogether 500,000 to 550,000 distinct CDR3 sequences are present, around 20% being singletons, with the ten largest covering around 0.9%. The record originates from a study of identical twins. Germline V gives CDR1 LGHNA, CDR2 YNFKEQ. V gave up 1 base and J gave up 4 bases, with 13 bases separating them. The CDR3 has 15 residues. A further study also used this sample, focusing on T cells expressing NK-cell markers. That study adds: Of the CD8+ T cells in about 6 donors, roughly 1.0-7.5% belonged to dominant NKG2C+ clonotypes. In a few donors, dominant clonotypes made up about 25-60.1% of CD3+CD56-NKG2C+ cells.

The sequencing sample was made of CD4+ T cells sorted from blood. The sequence was collected from a woman younger than 35 in good health. V usage is TRBV4-2 and J usage is TRBJ2-5; perhaps TRBD2 as D (6 bases). CDR3 in DNA: TGTGCCAGCAGCCAAGGACTAGGGGCGGGAGAGACCCAGTACTTC. The encoded protein is CASSQGLGAGETQYF.